These 9 T cell receptor beta chains were all obtained from the same sample, sequenced in a study of T cell changes during pregnancy in multiple sclerosis. Sequenced by immunoSEQ multiplex PCR; TCRdb stores in-frame clones only, minus some. The repertoire holds some 28,000 clones, roughly 91% seen once, with roughly 0.4% in the top ten. The sample in question was CD4+ T cells from peripheral blood mononuclear cells, obtained after pregnancy. These receptors were obtained from a female donor with multiple sclerosis, enrolled in a pregnancy study.

The chain is built from TRBV4-3 and TRBJ2-3; the match to TRBD2 covers 13 bases. The CDR3 totals 17 residues. CDR1 LGHNA and CDR2 YSLEER come from the germline V gene. V was clipped by 1 base and J by 1 base; unmatched bases: 2. The chain's CDR3 is CASSQGGTSGGTDTQYF. DNA for the CDR3: TGCGCCAGCAGCCAAGGTGGGACTAGCGGGGGCACAGATACGCAGTATTTT.

The CDR3 DNA follows: TGTGCCAGCAGTTTATCGACCCAAAGACAGCTCCAAGAGACCCAGTACTTC. This codes for CASSLSTQRQLQETQYF. V gene TRBV27 combines with J gene TRBJ2-5; a weak D match, TRBD1 (5 bases). Trimming removed 0 bases from V and 1 base from J, with 15 bases in between. The V gene's germline CDR1 is MNHEY and CDR2 SMNVEV (reference sequence). This CDR3 region has 17 residues.

The rearrangement uses TRBV10-2 and TRBJ2-3; TRBD2 is a possible D gene (6 bases). The CDR3 runs to 18 residues. Germline values: CDR1 WSHSY, CDR2 SAAADI. The V and J ends lost 3 bases and 2 bases respectively, with 21 bases between them. CDR3 coding DNA: TGCGCCAGCAGTGATGGGTATGGGGGAACGGGAGTCACAGATACGCAGTATTTT. This codes for CASSDGYGGTGVTDTQYF.

The rearrangement uses TRBV4-2 and TRBJ1-2, with D possibly being TRBD1 (5 bases). Germline CDR1 and CDR2: LGHNA and YNFKEQ. The CDR3 sequence is 16 residues long. The germline V and J ends were trimmed by 0 bases and 1 base, with 12 bases remaining between them. The CDR3 nucleotides read TGTGCCAGCAGCCAAGATATGGGGCGCAATAACTATGGCTACACCTTC. Translation gives CASSQDMGRNNYGYTF.

The count of this clone is one. This chain's CDR3 is CASSLAGQGKEYEQYF. The DNA for the CDR3 is TGTGCCAGCAGCTTGGCCGGCCAGGGGAAGGAATACGAGCAGTACTTC. The genes are TRBV5-6 and TRBJ2-7; tentatively, D is TRBD1 (6 bases). CDR1 is SGHDT, CDR2 YYEEEE, per germline. The CDR3 covers 16 residues. V gave up 0 bases and J gave up 4 bases, with 17 bases separating them.

The chain combines TRBV11-2 with TRBJ2-3; the D gene is possibly TRBD2 (7 bases). CDR1 SGHAT and CDR2 FQNNGV come from the germline V gene. V dropped 4 bases and J dropped 5 bases, with 13 bases sitting between them. This CDR3 contains 14 residues. The CDR3 DNA is TGTGCCAGCAGCTGGGGAGGGGGGGGAGATACGCAGTATTTT. Its protein product is CASSWGGGGDTQYF.

This CDR3 is CAWSVRSEVYGYTF. The CDR3 DNA is TGTGCCTGGAGTGTACGGAGTGAGGTCTATGGCTACACCTTC. V is TRBV30 and J is TRBJ1-2; no clear D. This CDR3 comprises 14 residues. The germline V gene encodes CDR1 GTSNPN and CDR2 SVGIG (reference sequence). The V end was cut by 0 bases, the J end by 4 bases, with 12 bases between.

A remark on this clone: The junction and the germline gene differ at one end; a read error may be behind it. The chain joins TRBV2 to TRBJ1-2; D is undetermined. CDR1 and CDR2 (germline): SNHLY, FYNNEI. The CDR3 length is 14 residues. The CDR3: CASSEWFTNYDYTF. The CDR3 DNA sequence: TGTGCCAGCAGTGAGTGGTTCACTAACTATGACTACACCTTC.

The chain uses TRBV7-9 and TRBJ1-1; D is undetermined. The germline CDR1 and CDR2 sequences are SEHNR and FQNEAQ (reference sequence). Trimming cost V 4 bases and J 0 bases, with 12 bases left between them. This CDR3 is 15 amino acids long. The DNA of the CDR3 is TGTGCCAGCAGCTCCTCGGGTGGGTTGAACACTGAAGCTTTCTTT. Translating it yields CASSSSGGLNTEAFF.